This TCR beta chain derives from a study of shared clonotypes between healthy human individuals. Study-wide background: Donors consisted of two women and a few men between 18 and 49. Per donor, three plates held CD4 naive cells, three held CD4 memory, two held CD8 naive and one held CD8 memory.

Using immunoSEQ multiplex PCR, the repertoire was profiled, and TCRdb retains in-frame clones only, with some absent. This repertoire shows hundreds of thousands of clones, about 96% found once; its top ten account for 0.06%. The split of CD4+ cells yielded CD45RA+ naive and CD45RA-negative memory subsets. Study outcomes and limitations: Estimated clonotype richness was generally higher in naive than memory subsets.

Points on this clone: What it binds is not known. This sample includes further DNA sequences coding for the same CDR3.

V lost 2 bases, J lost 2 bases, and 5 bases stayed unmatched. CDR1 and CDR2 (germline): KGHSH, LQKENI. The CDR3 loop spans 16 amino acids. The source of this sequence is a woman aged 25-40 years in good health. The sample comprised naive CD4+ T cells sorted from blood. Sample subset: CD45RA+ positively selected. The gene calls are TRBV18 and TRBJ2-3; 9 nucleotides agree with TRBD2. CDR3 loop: CASSPSSSGNTDTQYF. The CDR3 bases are TGTGCCAGCTCACCAAGCTCTAGCGGGAACACAGATACGCAGTATTTT.